One and the same sample provided the 9 T cell receptor beta chains below, sequenced in a study of STAT5B mutations in CD4+ large granular lymphocyte leukemia. Clones were sequenced by immunoSEQ multiplex PCR, and TCRdb holds only the in-frame ones, with some missing. Here the sample spans under 25,000 clones, about 80% being singletons. Material for sequencing was CD4+ T cells from blood buffy coats. The receptor source for this set is a human donor in good health.

The rearrangement joins TRBV19 to TRBJ2-3; D gene unclear. Germline loops: CDR1 LNHDA, CDR2 SQIVND (reference sequence). The CDR3 totals 14 residues. Trimming removed 9 bases from V and 3 bases from J, with 16 bases in between. CDR3: CASASTHLTDTQYF. Here the CDR3 DNA reads TGTGCCAGCGCCTCAACCCACCTAACAGATACGCAGTATTTT.

This chain uses TRBV6-5 with TRBJ2-1, with 9 positions matching TRBD2. CDR1 and CDR2 from the germline V gene are MNHEY and SVGAGI. The CDR3 totals 16 residues. Trimming cost V 0 bases and J 3 bases; bases outside gene matches: 3. Here the CDR3 reads CASSYSSGGFYNEQFF. In nucleotides, the CDR3 is TGTGCCAGCAGTTACTCAAGCGGGGGGTTCTACAATGAGCAGTTCTTC.

This clone rates as medium-sized. Other nucleotide sequences in the sample specify the same CDR3. The chain employs TRBV7-3 and TRBJ2-5, with 9 bases identical to TRBD1. The CDR3 runs 13 residues. The V segment lost 3 bases and the J segment 5 bases; nucleotides outside the gene matches: 1. Germline-derived CDR1 and CDR2 are SGHTA and FQGTGA. The CDR3: CASSFTGGETQYF. The CDR3 bases are TGTGCCAGCAGCTTTACAGGGGGCGAGACCCAGTACTTC.

The chain employs TRBV4-1 and TRBJ1-5; D is possibly TRBD1 (5 bases). The CDR3 is 15 residues long. Germline values: CDR1 MGHRA, CDR2 YSYEKL. Deletions cut 3 bases from V and 2 bases from J, with 11 bases between. Here the CDR3 reads CASSQTGRRNQPQHF. DNA of the CDR3: TGCGCCAGCAGCCAGACGGGGCGGCGCAATCAGCCCCAGCATTTT.

This rearrangement joins TRBV7-6 to TRBJ2-3; tentative D call: TRBD2 (7 bases). The CDR3 has 13 amino acids. Germline assignment: CDR1 SGHVS and CDR2 FNYEAQ. V shed 5 bases and J shed 10 bases, with 16 bases lying between them. This CDR3 is CASSTEGGSPQYF. As DNA, the CDR3 is TGTGCCAGCAGCACAGAGGGGGGGAGTCCGCAGTATTTT.

This clone was counted once. The genes are TRBV6-4 and TRBJ2-5; TRBD1 matches at 7 bases. CDR3 length: 17 residues. Trimming removed 3 bases from V and 5 bases from J; junction bases left unmatched: 15. Germline V lookup: CDR1 MRHNA, CDR2 SNTAGT. The CDR3 sequence: CASSEWGDRDSEETQYF. CDR3 in DNA: TGTGCCAGCAGTGAATGGGGAGACAGGGATAGTGAGGAGACCCAGTACTTC.

The genes are TRBV7-2 and TRBJ2-7; no clear D. Germline CDR1 and CDR2: SGHTA and FQGNSA. Between the trimmed V and J ends, which lost 2 bases and 4 bases, there was a span of 9 bases. This CDR3 contains 13 residues. This CDR3 reads CASSLNRAYEQYF. The CDR3 DNA reads TGTGCCAGCAGCTTAAATAGAGCGTACGAGCAGTACTTC.

The chain combines TRBV5-1 with TRBJ1-2; 7 positions agree with TRBD1. The CDR3 sequence is 14 residues long. Germline-derived CDR1 and CDR2 are SGHRS and YFSETQ. Trimming took 3 bases from V and 7 from J; bases not matched to a gene: 9. The CDR3 coding sequence is TGCGCCAGCAGCTCGCAAACAGGGGCTGGTGGCTACACCTTC. Its translation is CASSSQTGAGGYTF.

The chain employs TRBV21-1 and TRBJ1-1. TRBV21-1 is deemed a pseudogene. The CDR3 extends over 13 amino acids. In DNA form, the CDR3 reads TGTGCCAGCACCGGACGCTGGGGCACTGAAGCTTTCTTT. The encoded protein is CASTGRWGTEAFF.